The source of this T cell receptor (beta chain) is a study of vaccination and CD4 T cells after COVID-19. In the study overall: Those taking part got two shots of either the BNT162b2 or the mRNA-1273 vaccine.

Sequence data for DNA of cultured CD4+ T cells were generated by the Oncomine TCR Beta short-read assay. TCRdb recomputed calls from the PCR reads with MiXCR, one row per CDR3 protein. The data contain tens of thousands of distinct CDR3 sequences, 25% to 35% of them seen just once; the ten biggest clones take up roughly 6.6%. Comment on this clonotype: What it binds is not known.

Trimming took off 5 bases at V and 6 bases at J, with 6 bases between the two ends. Germline CDR1 reads SNHLY; CDR2 reads FYNNEI. The CDR3 covers 11 residues. The time point is: late sampling 161 to 241 days after vaccination in a few convalescent patients. Treatment defined: approximately nine-day PBMC culture with coronavirus spike peptide pools or control peptides (ViraFEST assay). In the ViraFEST assay, peptide-pool expansion preceded TCR sequencing of expanded clonotypes. These CD4+ T cells came from roughly 11-day cultures by negative selection. The chain uses TRBV2 and TRBJ2-3; D is uncertain. This receptor was obtained from a human donor who had recovered from COVID-19. The sample in question was CD4+ T cells from blood, cultured in vitro, obtained about 7 months after SARS-CoV-2 vaccination. The CDR3 region has the DNA TGTGCCAGCAGTTCTTGGGATACGCAGTATTTT. Translated, it gives CASSSWDTQYF.